The rows below give T cell receptor beta chains drawn from one sample of a study of blood T cell repertoires in COVID-19. Sequencing used immunoSEQ multiplex PCR; TCRdb keeps in-frame clones, though not all of them. Of roughly 200,000 clones in the sample, 88% were seen once. Sequenced input: peripheral blood. Receptor source: a man in his late teens or twenties with active or convalescent COVID-19. The CDR3 runs from the conserved cysteine through the conserved F or W. Each record gives: CDR3 protein, clone size, V gene, D gene. A D gene is named only where the DNA matches it firmly. Size is stated for part of the rows, as once, few or many counts, or as a class when the clone is expanded.

CDR3 protein: CASSLGRLMGGGNSPLHF
clone size: -
V gene: TRBV11-2
D gene: -

CDR3 protein: CASSRTQGVADEQFF
clone size: once
V gene: TRBV7-2
D gene: TRBD1

CDR3 protein: CASSSHRGQSTDTQYF
clone size: -
V gene: TRBV3-1/TRBV3-2
D gene: TRBD1

CDR3 protein: CASSHPRNTEAFF
clone size: -
V gene: TRBV4-1
D gene: -

CDR3 protein: CASGEDRAQPQHF
clone size: -
V gene: TRBV3-1/TRBV3-2
D gene: TRBD1

CDR3 protein: CASTSRGTRTEAFF
clone size: once
V gene: TRBV6-5
D gene: -

CDR3 protein: CASSRDRGVGYTF
clone size: -
V gene: TRBV4-3
D gene: TRBD1

CDR3 protein: CASSSGTGVSYGYTF
clone size: -
V gene: TRBV13
D gene: TRBD1

CDR3 protein: CASSRTSLTDTQYF
clone size: -
V gene: TRBV7-3
D gene: TRBD2

CDR3 protein: CASSFARDTEAFF
clone size: -
V gene: TRBV7-3
D gene: -

CDR3 protein: CASSPPPTGTGDYGYTF
clone size: once
V gene: TRBV18
D gene: TRBD1

CDR3 protein: CASSYRQGPYYEQYF
clone size: -
V gene: TRBV6-6
D gene: -

CDR3 protein: CASSQVRQTNTEAFF
clone size: once
V gene: TRBV4-2
D gene: -

CDR3 protein: CAWTRGASGYTF
clone size: -
V gene: TRBV30
D gene: -

CDR3 protein: CSVASESYLHTEAFF
clone size: few
V gene: TRBV29-1
D gene: -

CDR3 protein: CAISESTRNNYGYTF
clone size: -
V gene: TRBV10-3
D gene: -

CDR3 protein: CATSRERARGNEQFF
clone size: -
V gene: TRBV15
D gene: -

CDR3 protein: CASSLTGTSGGETQYF
clone size: -
V gene: TRBV5-1
D gene: TRBD2

CDR3 protein: CASSEPGLAGSGELFF
clone size: -
V gene: TRBV25-1
D gene: TRBD2

CDR3 protein: CASSLALRAEAFF
clone size: -
V gene: TRBV5-1
D gene: -